These 29 T cell receptor beta chains originate from one sample sequenced in a study of Ad26.COV2.S vaccination and SARS-CoV-2 variants. Assay used: immunoSEQ multiplex PCR; TCRdb lists only in-frame clones, some missing. The sample has roughly 240,000 clones, approximately 90% seen once. Treatment of the sample: roughly 20 received Ad26.COV2.S at low or high dose, single or two shots; about five received placebo; per-sample allocation not given. Sampling was performed 63 days after the first vaccine or placebo injection. The specimen comprised peripheral blood, sampled in a trial of Ad26.COV2.S vaccine versus placebo. These receptors all stem from a person between 18 and 65 years old who received the Ad26.COV2.S COVID-19 vaccine or a placebo.

The chain joins TRBV7-2 to TRBJ1-2; the D is unclear. Trimming removed 3 bases at V and 6 bases at J, with 2 bases between. Germline CDR1 reads SGHTA; CDR2 reads FQGNSA. The length of the CDR3 is 10 residues. As DNA, the CDR3 is TGTGCCAGCAGCTTCGATGGCTACACCTTC. Translation gives CASSFDGYTF. Complete variable domain (other parts from reference TRBV7-2 and TRBJ1-2): GAGVSQSPSNKVTEKGKDVELRCDPISGHTALYWYRQSLGQGLEFLIYFQGNSAPDKSGLPSDRFSAERTGGSVSTLTIQRTQQEDSAVYLCASSFDGYTFGSGTRLTVV.

The J gene is TRBJ1-6, the V gene TRBV28; 9 nucleotides line up with TRBD1. The CDR3 loop spans 15 amino acids. Germline CDR1 reads MDHEN; CDR2 reads SYDVKM. The trim removed 4 bases at V and 10 bases at J, leaving 8 bases unmatched. The CDR3 protein is CASSSAGTGKSPLHF. CDR3 sequence (DNA): TGTGCCAGCAGTTCCGCCGGGACAGGGAAGTCACCCCTCCACTTT.

This clone was counted a single time. The chain is built from TRBV5-1 and TRBJ2-3; D is uncertain. The CDR3 covers 14 residues. V was cut by 2 bases and J by 6 bases, with 13 bases left in between. Germline-derived CDR1 and CDR2 are SGHRS and YFSETQ. In nucleotides, the CDR3 is TGCGCCAGCAGCTTAGGAACTTCTCACGATACGCAGTATTTT. Protein sequence: CASSLGTSHDTQYF.

The genes are TRBV2 and TRBJ1-5; maybe TRBD1 (5 bases). CDR1 SNHLY and CDR2 FYNNEI come from the germline V gene. V lost 7 bases and J lost 6, with 22 bases in between. This CDR3 is 16 amino acids long. This chain's CDR3 is CASKESGVFEGQPQHF. The CDR3 DNA reads TGTGCCAGCAAAGAGTCGGGGGTCTTCGAAGGTCAGCCCCAGCATTTT.

The V call is TRBV24-1, the J call TRBJ2-3; D gene ambiguous. The CDR3 length is 13 residues. With 6 bases removed from V and 5 bases from J, the gap between germline ends came to 11 bases. Germline CDR1 KGHDR, CDR2 SFDVKD. Here the CDR3 reads CATSPSRVDTQYF. CDR3 coding DNA: TGTGCCACCAGTCCGTCTCGGGTAGATACGCAGTATTTT.

The chain has TRBV7-9 and TRBJ2-1; TRBD2 matches 10 bases. The CDR3 is 16 residues long. Germline CDR1 reads SEHNR; CDR2 reads FQNEAQ (reference sequence). Unmatched junction bases numbered 4, after V lost 5 bases and J lost 0 bases. CDR3: CASSPPSGSSYNEQFF. In DNA form, the CDR3 reads TGTGCCAGCAGCCCACCTAGCGGGAGCTCCTACAATGAGCAGTTCTTC.

The chain carries TRBV5-1 and TRBJ2-5; 7 nucleotides line up with TRBD1. V was clipped by 4 bases and J by 5 bases; unmatched bases: 8. Germline lookup yields CDR1 SGHRS and CDR2 YFSETQ. This CDR3 is 14 amino acids long. The CDR3 DNA reads TGCGCCAGCAGCCCTGGCGGCAGGGGGGAGACCCAGTACTTC. Translation: CASSPGGRGETQYF.

The chain uses TRBV6-6 and TRBJ2-6, with D possibly TRBD1 on 6 matching bases. CDR3 size: 19 residues. Trimming removed 8 bases from V and 0 bases from J, with 23 bases in between. Germline CDR1 reads MNHNY; CDR2 reads SVGAGI (reference sequence). Here the CDR3 DNA reads TGTGCCAGCCGTCACCGGGACACCGTTCTGAGCTCTGGGGCCAACGTCCTGACTTTC. Translation: CASRHRDTVLSSGANVLTF.

V usage is TRBV6-7 and J usage is TRBJ2-2; 9 bases align to TRBD1. TRBV6-7 is sorted into the ORF group, with uncertain function. The trim removed 2 bases at V and 2 bases at J, leaving 3 bases unmatched. This CDR3 spans 16 amino acids. The CDR3 reads CASSYRDRVNTGELFF. As DNA, the CDR3 is TGTGCCAGCAGTTACCGGGACAGGGTAAACACCGGGGAGCTGTTTTTT.

Only a few counts were recorded for this clone. The chain joins TRBV19 to TRBJ1-1; D is perhaps TRBD1 (5 bases). Trimming removed 6 bases at V and 0 bases at J, with 11 bases between. Per germline, CDR1 LNHDA and CDR2 SQIVND (reference sequence). This CDR3 has 14 amino acids. CDR3 amino acids: CASSRQGMNTEAFF. CDR3 in DNA: TGTGCCAGTAGCAGGCAGGGAATGAACACTGAAGCTTTCTTT. Supplemented by reference TRBV19 and TRBJ1-1, the full variable domain reads DGGITQSPKYLFRKEGQNVTLSCEQNLNHDAMYWYRQDPGQGLRLIYYSQIVNDFQKGDIAEGYSVSREKKESFPLTVTSAQKNPTAFYLCASSRQGMNTEAFFGQGTRLTVV.

This chain links TRBV21-1 with TRBJ1-4. TRBV21-1 has pseudogene status. CDR3 size: 17 residues. The CDR3 protein is CASSLVGGLPSNEKLFF. The DNA of the CDR3 is TGTGCCAGCAGCCTTGTGGGGGGGTTACCCTCTAATGAAAAACTGTTTTTT.

A single count supports this clone. The V and J genes are TRBV12-5 and TRBJ1-2, with 7 bases fitting TRBD1. J gave up 0 bases and V 6 bases, and 10 bases lay outside the gene matches. Germline V gene lookup returns CDR1 LGHNT and CDR2 FRNRAP. The CDR3 runs to 16 residues. The CDR3 sequence: CASGPGTESSNYGYTF. The CDR3 DNA is TGTGCTAGTGGCCCCGGGACAGAGTCCTCTAACTATGGCTACACCTTC.

The chain combines TRBV28 with TRBJ2-2; TRBD2 aligns across 8 bases. This CDR3 has 14 amino acids. From germline, CDR1 is MDHEN and CDR2 SYDVKM. V gave up 3 bases and J gave up 6 bases; unmatched junction bases: 3. Here the CDR3 reads CASSLSGGPGELFF. As DNA, the CDR3 is TGTGCCAGCAGTTTGTCGGGGGGGCCCGGGGAGCTGTTTTTT.

The CDR3 loop reads CASQGVVTDEQFF. The CDR3 nucleotides read TGTGCCAGCCAGGGTGTAGTGACGGATGAGCAGTTCTTC. V usage is TRBV7-3 and J usage is TRBJ2-1; D is possibly TRBD1 (5 bases). Trimming stripped 8 bases from V and 8 bases from J, with 16 bases between. Looked up from germline, CDR1 is SGHTA and CDR2 is FQGTGA. The CDR3 runs 13 residues. The full variable domain, in which reference TRBV7-3 and TRBJ2-1 provide the parts outside the CDR3, is GAGVSQTPSNKVTEKGKYVELRCDPISGHTALYWYRQSLGQGPEFLIYFQGTGAADDSGLPNDRFFAVRPEGSVSTLKIQRTERGDSAVYLCASQGVVTDEQFFGPGTRLTVL.

This clone was seen only once. The chain joins TRBV6-6 to TRBJ2-7; D may be TRBD2 (5 bases). Trimming took 3 bases from V and 0 from J, leaving 9 bases between them. The CDR3 runs to 14 residues. Looked up from germline, CDR1 is MNHNY and CDR2 is SVGAGI (reference sequence). The CDR3 DNA reads as TGTGCCAGCAGTTATTCCGGGGTCTCCTACGAGCAGTACTTC. It translates to CASSYSGVSYEQYF.

This clone was seen only a few times. The chain carries TRBV3-1 (or the pseudogene TRBV3-2) and TRBJ2-7, with 9 bases lining up with TRBD2. Trimming removed 0 bases from V and 4 bases from J; junction bases left unmatched: 1. The CDR3 loop spans 14 amino acids. CDR1 is LGHDT, CDR2 YNNKEL, per germline (reference sequence). The CDR3 DNA is TGTGCCAGCAGCCAAGATACTAGCGGGTACGAGCAGTACTTC. This sequence encodes CASSQDTSGYEQYF.

The chain employs TRBV18 and TRBJ2-7; no reliable D call. CDR1 KGHSH and CDR2 LQKENI come from the germline V gene. The CDR3 extends over 12 amino acids. The V and J ends lost 6 bases and 3 bases respectively, with 9 bases between them. As DNA, the CDR3 is TGTGCCAGCTCGCCGAAAAGCTACGAGCAGTACTTC. Translated: CASSPKSYEQYF.

This rearrangement joins TRBV28 to TRBJ1-6; weak D call: TRBD1 (6 bases). Trimming pared 2 bases from V and 7 bases from J, leaving 18 bases between. The CDR3 has 17 amino acids. The germline V gene encodes CDR1 MDHEN and CDR2 SYDVKM. CDR3 residues: CASSLGGAGAANSPLHF. CDR3 DNA: TGTGCCAGCAGTTTAGGAGGAGCGGGGGCGGCGAATTCACCCCTCCACTTT.

The DNA for the CDR3 is TGTGCCAGCAGTGATTTTGCGGGAGTGGCCTACGAGCAGTACTTC. Amino acid sequence: CASSDFAGVAYEQYF. The J gene is TRBJ2-7, the V gene TRBV6-1; 7 bases align to TRBD2. CDR1 MNHNS and CDR2 SASEGT come from the germline V gene. V lost 3 bases, J lost 2 bases, and 7 bases stayed unmatched. The CDR3 contains 15 residues.

On this clone: Other DNA sequences in the sample encode the same CDR3. The V gene is TRBV5-1, the J gene TRBJ2-7; the D gene could be TRBD1 or TRBD2 (5 bases each). This CDR3 has 13 amino acids. Deletions cut 0 bases from V and 3 bases from J, with 7 bases between. Germline CDR1 is SGHRS and CDR2 is YFSETQ. The CDR3 sequence is CASSLAGSYEQYF. CDR3 coding DNA: TGCGCCAGCAGCTTGGCAGGGAGCTACGAGCAGTACTTC.

This rearrangement joins TRBV6-2 or TRBV6-3 to TRBJ1-5; D is ambiguous. The CDR3 runs to 15 residues. V was trimmed by 0 bases and J by 1 base, leaving 7 bases between them. Per germline, CDR1 MNHEY and CDR2 SVGEGT. The CDR3 nucleotides are TGTGCCAGCAGTTACTCCGGAAGCAGCAATCAGCCCCAGCATTTT. This codes for CASSYSGSSNQPQHF.

The V gene is TRBV27, the J gene TRBJ2-1; the match to TRBD2 covers 8 bases. J lost 1 base, V lost 4 bases, and 6 bases had no gene match. The CDR3 runs 16 residues. Germline-derived CDR1 and CDR2 are MNHEY and SMNVEV (reference sequence). The CDR3 coding sequence is TGTGCCAGCAGTTACTTTAGCGGGGATTCCTACAATGAGCAGTTCTTC. Translated: CASSYFSGDSYNEQFF.

J is TRBJ1-1 and V is TRBV7-3, with D possibly TRBD1 on 5 matching bases. The CDR3 runs to 14 residues. CDR1 SGHTA and CDR2 FQGTGA come from the germline V gene. Trimming took 5 bases from V and 2 from J, leaving 12 bases between them. The CDR3: CASSLDRSNTEAFF. DNA of the CDR3: TGTGCCAGCAGCCTTGACAGAAGCAACACTGAAGCTTTCTTT.

The chain joins TRBV5-1 to TRBJ1-1; D possibly corresponds to TRBD1 (5 bases). V was pared by 4 bases and J by 5 bases, with 12 bases between. The germline V gene encodes CDR1 SGHRS and CDR2 YFSETQ. The CDR3 covers 13 residues. The CDR3 nucleotides read TGCGCCAGCAGCCTACAGGAAGGTACTGAAGCTTTCTTT. Its translation: CASSLQEGTEAFF.

V usage is TRBV24-1 and J usage is TRBJ1-1, with D unclear. The V end was cut by 5 bases, the J end by 4 bases, with 10 bases between. Germline V CDR1 and CDR2: KGHDR, SFDVKD. There are 13 residues in the CDR3. CDR3 sequence (DNA): TGTGCCACCAGTGTCGGGCCTCGCACTGAAGCTTTCTTT. This translates into CATSVGPRTEAFF.

In DNA, the CDR3 is TGTGCCAGCAGTCCCGCCCCGACAGATACGCAGTATTTT. Protein sequence: CASSPAPTDTQYF. The rearrangement uses TRBV6-5 and TRBJ2-3; D not certain. The CDR3 runs 13 residues. Germline V CDR1 and CDR2: MNHEY, SVGAGI. Trimming removed 5 bases from V and 3 bases from J, with 9 bases in between.

The chain links TRBV10-3 to TRBJ2-3, with a weak D call TRBD2 (6 bases). The germline gives CDR1 ENHRY, CDR2 SYGVKD. Trimming removed 10 bases at V and 0 bases at J, with 11 bases between. The CDR3 contains 13 residues. CDR3 coding DNA: TGTGCCACTAGCGCGGTCAGCACAGATACGCAGTATTTT. This encodes CATSAVSTDTQYF.

The chain joins TRBV4-3 to TRBJ2-6; D is unresolved. Germline V gives CDR1 LGHNA, CDR2 YSLEER. V lost 2 bases and J lost 3, with 11 bases in between. This CDR3 is 16 amino acids long. The CDR3 is CASSQSGTFGANVLTF. Written as DNA, the CDR3 is TGCGCCAGCAGCCAATCGGGCACATTTGGGGCCAACGTCCTGACTTTC.

The chain joins TRBV11-2 to TRBJ1-5; D uncertain. CDR1 and CDR2 from the germline V gene are SGHAT and FQNNGV. V lost 3 bases and J lost 10, with 16 bases in between. This CDR3 has 14 residues. CDR3 coding DNA: TGTGCCAGCAGCTTTAACGGAGCGACCAGCCCCCAGCATTTT. It encodes CASSFNGATSPQHF.